The sequence of this T cell receptor beta chain was determined in a study of T cell responses to AZD1222 COVID-19 vaccine. Regarding the study as a whole: Nearly half of unique spike-specific TCRs reportedly avoided B.1.351 and B.1.1.7 mutated regions.

Clones were read by immunoSEQ multiplex PCR, and TCRdb kept only the in-frame ones, dropping some. The sample shows some 130,000 clones, roughly 91% of them seen only once. Doses given second, at about 4 or about 12 weeks, were pooled. V dropped 2 bases and J dropped 6 bases, with 11 bases sitting between them. This CDR3 is 15 amino acids long. Germline V gives CDR1 MDHEN, CDR2 SYDVKM. A note on this clone: Its specificity is unknown.

This sequence was found in an adult who received the AZD1222 COVID-19 vaccine. Sequenced here: peripheral blood, sampled 28 days after the second AZD1222 dose. This chain joins TRBV28 and TRBJ1-6; D gene unclear. CDR3 residues: CASSLLGQSNSPLHF. DNA for the CDR3: TGTGCCAGCAGTTTACTGGGTCAATCTAATTCACCCCTCCACTTT.